The 27 T cell receptor beta chains below come from one sample, sequenced in a study of response to subunit inactivated influenza vaccine. TCRdb analysed the RT-PCR reads with MiXCR anew, one entry per CDR3 protein. The sample has roughly 700,000 distinct CDR3 sequences; over 11% are singletons. The sample in question was PBMCs from blood, obtained around two weeks before vaccination. These receptors originate from a man aged 45-65 years who received an inactivated influenza vaccine.

This clonotype has more than one count but fewer than ten. The V call is TRBV20-1, the J call TRBJ2-1; 9 positions match TRBD2. This CDR3 comprises 14 residues. CDR1 and CDR2 (germline): DFQATT, SNEGSKA (reference sequence). V was clipped by 1 base and J by 6 bases; unmatched bases: 4. Here the CDR3 reads CSARGSGGSNEQFF. In DNA, the CDR3 is TGCAGTGCTAGAGGTAGCGGGGGTTCCAATGAGCAGTTCTTC.

V usage is TRBV3-1 and J usage is TRBJ2-1; D tentatively fits TRBD1 or TRBD2 (5 bases each). Germline CDR1 is LGHDT and CDR2 is YNNKEL (reference sequence). Trimming took off 0 bases at V and 5 bases at J, with 11 bases between the two ends. The CDR3 contains 15 residues. The CDR3 nucleotides are TGTGCCAGCAGCCAAGATCTGGGGGTCCACAATGAGCAGTTCTTC. Translating it yields CASSQDLGVHNEQFF.

This clonotype has at least ten counts. V and J are TRBV7-9 and TRBJ2-5; D is ambiguous. Germline V gene data show CDR1 as SEHNR and CDR2 as FQNEAQ (reference sequence). The CDR3 is made up of 15 amino acids. The ends were cut back, 1 base at V and 3 bases at J, with 12 bases in the middle. The CDR3 nucleotides are TGTGCCAGCAGCTTAGAATTATACAGCAAAGAGACCCAGTACTTC. Encoded protein: CASSLELYSKETQYF.

The chain recombines TRBV7-9 with TRBJ2-1; no definite D call. V was trimmed by 2 bases and J by 6 bases, leaving 8 bases between them. The CDR3 contains 13 residues. Looked up from germline, CDR1 is SEHNR and CDR2 is FQNEAQ (reference sequence). CDR3: CASSLFSANEQFF. The CDR3 nucleotides read TGTGCCAGCAGCTTATTCTCCGCCAATGAGCAGTTCTTC.

This clonotype was recorded at least ten times. The rearrangement uses TRBV4-2 and TRBJ2-6; no definite D call. This CDR3 comprises 16 residues. Germline CDR1 reads LGHNA; CDR2 reads YNFKEQ. Between the trimmed V and J ends, which lost 4 bases and 0 bases, there was a span of 10 bases. The CDR3 sequence is CASSPSSNSGANVLTF. The CDR3 coding sequence is TGTGCCAGCAGCCCCAGCAGTAACTCTGGGGCCAACGTCCTGACTTTC.

The chain couples TRBV6-1 to TRBJ2-1, with a tentative D call TRBD2 (7 bases). V dropped 2 bases and J dropped 1 base, with 12 bases sitting between them. From germline, CDR1 is MNHNS and CDR2 SASEGT. The CDR3 runs to 16 residues. The DNA of the CDR3 is TGTGCCAGCAGTGAATCACGGGGGGCATCCTACAATGAGCAGTTCTTC. Encoded protein: CASSESRGASYNEQFF.

In its sample, this clonotype was seen a few times. The chain is built from TRBV5-1 and TRBJ2-2, with 9 bases matching TRBD1. V lost 4 bases and J lost 3; bases outside the gene matches: 4. Looked up from germline, CDR1 is SGHRS and CDR2 is YFSETQ. The CDR3 is 15 residues long. This chain's CDR3 is CASSKGQGDTGELFF. CDR3 in DNA: TGCGCCAGCAGCAAGGGACAGGGTGACACCGGGGAGCTGTTTTTT. Full variable domain (remainder filled in from reference TRBV5-1 and TRBJ2-2): KAGVTQTPRYLIKTRGQQVTLSCSPISGHRSVSWYQQTPGQGLQFLFEYFSETQRNKGNFPGRFSGRQFSNSRSEMNVSTLELGDSALYLCASSKGQGDTGELFFGEGSRLTVL.

This chain joins TRBV5-1 and TRBJ2-7, with TRBD2 matching 10 bases. Germline trimming cut 4 bases from V and 2 bases from J; bases unmatched to any gene: 6. This CDR3 is 15 amino acids long. CDR1 SGHRS and CDR2 YFSETQ come from the germline V gene. CDR3 protein: CASSRSGTSAYEQYF. CDR3 sequence (DNA): TGCGCCAGCAGCCGTTCCGGGACTAGCGCCTACGAGCAGTACTTC.

J is TRBJ2-1 and V is TRBV4-3; D is ambiguous. V gave up 1 base and J gave up 5 bases, with 15 bases separating them. CDR3 size: 16 residues. The V gene's germline CDR1 is LGHNA and CDR2 YSLEER. In DNA, the CDR3 is TGCGCCAGCAGCCAAGGTTGGGGTCTCTGGGACAATGAGCAGTTCTTC. Protein: CASSQGWGLWDNEQFF.

This clonotype was observed a handful of times. This sequence joins TRBV29-1 and TRBJ2-7, with TRBD1 matching over 10 bases. Germline-derived CDR1 and CDR2 are SQVTM and ANQGSEA. Trimming at V came to 5 bases and at J to 0 bases, leaving 7 bases not matched to a gene. The CDR3 is 15 residues long. DNA for the CDR3: TGCAGCGTTTCCCCCGGGACAGGGGCCTCCTACGAGCAGTACTTC. Residues: CSVSPGTGASYEQYF.

The chain couples TRBV28 to TRBJ1-3; D gene uncertain. V was trimmed by 5 bases and J by 0 bases, leaving 14 bases between them. The CDR3 runs 16 residues. Germline V lookup: CDR1 MDHEN, CDR2 SYDVKM. The DNA for the CDR3 is TGTGCCAGCAGTCCCCGATCGGGGAGCTCTGGAAACACCATATATTTT. Encoded protein: CASSPRSGSSGNTIYF.

This rearrangement joins TRBV20-1 to TRBJ2-7, with D possibly being TRBD1 (5 bases). This CDR3 is built from 14 residues. In germline, CDR1 is DFQATT, CDR2 SNEGSKA (reference sequence). V lost 0 bases and J 3 bases, leaving 12 bases between the germline ends. CDR3 loop: CSARDYARVYEQYF. The CDR3 bases are TGCAGTGCTAGAGATTATGCCAGGGTCTACGAGCAGTACTTC.

This clonotype has only a few counts. This sequence joins TRBV9 and TRBJ2-1; TRBD1 agrees at 8 bases. V lost 4 bases, J lost 8 bases, and 14 bases stayed unmatched. Germline CDR1 and CDR2: SGDLS and YYNGEE. The CDR3 sequence is 16 residues long. CDR3 residues: CASSTNLDRASHEQFF. DNA for the CDR3: TGTGCCAGCAGCACCAATTTGGACAGGGCGTCCCATGAGCAGTTCTTC.

CDR3: CASSYRSSQETQYF. In nucleotides, the CDR3 is TGTGCCAGCAGTTACCGGAGCTCCCAAGAGACCCAGTACTTC. This chain joins TRBV6-2 or TRBV6-3 and TRBJ2-5, with D hard to call. V dropped 2 bases and J dropped 1 base, with 8 bases sitting between them. This CDR3 spans 14 amino acids. Germline V gene sequence: CDR1 MNHEY, CDR2 SVGEGT.

The V call is TRBV4-3, the J call TRBJ2-7; 7 bases line up with TRBD1. The junction had 10 bases not matched to a gene; V was cut back by 5 bases and J by 3 bases. From germline, CDR1 is LGHNA and CDR2 YSLEER. The CDR3 consists of 15 residues. CDR3 residues: CASSAHTGAYYEQYF. The CDR3 region has the DNA TGCGCCAGCAGCGCCCATACAGGGGCCTACTACGAGCAGTACTTC.

The rearrangement joins TRBV10-3 to TRBJ2-2; D may be TRBD1 (5 bases). CDR3 size: 11 residues. Trimming took 6 bases from V and 6 from J, leaving 5 bases between them. Germline V gene data show CDR1 as ENHRY and CDR2 as SYGVKD. The CDR3 loop reads CAISRAGELFF. The CDR3 DNA follows: TGTGCCATCAGCAGGGCCGGGGAGCTGTTTTTT.

CDR3 nucleotide sequence: TGCAGTGCTAGTGAAATGGGCGGGAGTCACCCGCGAGTCAATGAGCAGTTCTTC. This translates into CSASEMGGSHPRVNEQFF. The chain is built from TRBV20-1 and TRBJ2-1; 7 nucleotides match TRBD2. This CDR3 contains 18 residues. Germline CDR1 and CDR2: DFQATT and SNEGSKA (reference sequence). V was pared by 3 bases and J by 6 bases, with 20 bases of the junction left unmatched.

CDR3 in amino acids: CASSLSYGSDSPLHF. In DNA form, the CDR3 reads TGTGCCAGCAGTTTATCTTACGGTTCGGATTCACCCCTCCACTTT. The J gene is TRBJ1-6, the V gene TRBV27; no reliable D call. This CDR3 contains 15 residues. Germline V gene lookup returns CDR1 MNHEY and CDR2 SMNVEV (reference sequence). Trimming pared 0 bases from V and 8 bases from J, leaving 11 bases between.

In its sample, this clonotype was seen a few times. CDR3 nucleotide sequence: TGTGCCAGCAGTTACTATGACGGGGCTGGGGAGACCCAGTACTTC. Residues: CASSYYDGAGETQYF. This rearrangement joins TRBV6-2 or TRBV6-3 to TRBJ2-5; the D call may be TRBD1 or TRBD2 (5 bases each). The CDR3 is 15 residues long. Germline CDR1 MNHEY, CDR2 SVGEGT. The V and J ends lost 1 base and 5 bases respectively, with 14 bases between them.

The chain is built from TRBV29-1 and TRBJ2-3; 10 nucleotides agree with TRBD2. In germline, CDR1 is SQVTM, CDR2 ANQGSEA. This CDR3 contains 16 residues. V was pared by 5 bases and J by 0 bases, with 8 bases of the junction left unmatched. The CDR3 loop is CSVSAGGTSSTDTQYF. CDR3 DNA: TGCAGCGTTTCAGCGGGGGGGACTTCTAGCACAGATACGCAGTATTTT.

This clonotype was recorded a few times. The chain links TRBV20-1 to TRBJ2-1; D is ambiguous. V lost 0 bases and J lost 5, with 8 bases in between. The CDR3 consists of 13 residues. Germline loops: CDR1 DFQATT, CDR2 SNEGSKA (reference sequence). In nucleotides, the CDR3 is TGCAGTGCTAGAGATTGGACCGACAATGAGCAGTTCTTC. Translated, it gives CSARDWTDNEQFF.

The genes are TRBV10-3 and TRBJ2-4; TRBD1 aligns across 9 bases. Trimming cost V 1 base and J 2 bases; bases outside gene matches: 6. This CDR3 is 17 amino acids long. The germline CDR1 and CDR2 sequences are ENHRY and SYGVKD. The CDR3 loop is CAISEFPTGGTKNIQYF. For the CDR3, the DNA is TGTGCCATCAGTGAGTTCCCGACAGGGGGAACCAAAAACATTCAGTACTTC.

V gene TRBV5-1 combines with J gene TRBJ1-1; weak D call: TRBD1 (6 bases). CDR3 length: 14 amino acids. The V gene's germline CDR1 is SGHRS and CDR2 YFSETQ. Between the trimmed V and J ends, which lost 3 bases and 6 bases, there was a span of 15 bases. The DNA of the CDR3 is TGCGCCAGCAGCTCAATAAGCAGGGGCCCTGAAGCTTTCTTT. It translates to CASSSISRGPEAFF.

This chain links TRBV7-8 with TRBJ1-1; D possibly corresponds to TRBD1 (6 bases). Germline loops: CDR1 SGHVS, CDR2 FQNEAQ. V gave up 0 bases and J gave up 7 bases, with 12 bases separating them. The CDR3 contains 14 residues. The CDR3 protein is CASSLASGAVEAFF. Here the CDR3 DNA reads TGTGCCAGCAGCTTAGCTTCGGGGGCGGTTGAAGCTTTCTTT.

The table lists this clonotype with a few counts. The chain couples TRBV4-3 to TRBJ2-7, with TRBD2 identical over 9 bases. Per the germline V gene, CDR1 is LGHNA and CDR2 is YSLEER. Trimming cost V 0 bases and J 1 base; bases outside gene matches: 4. The CDR3 length is 16 residues. CDR3 DNA: TGCGCCAGCAGCCAAGAATCTAGCGGGATTTCCTACGAGCAGTACTTC. Amino acids: CASSQESSGISYEQYF.

In its sample, this clonotype was seen many times. The chain employs TRBV11-2 and TRBJ2-1; D not certain. CDR1 and CDR2 (germline): SGHAT, FQNNGV. The V end lost 1 base, the J end lost 5 bases, and 6 bases lay between the germline ends. This CDR3 spans 13 amino acids. The CDR3 DNA sequence: TGTGCCAGCAGCTTAGGACGGGACAATGAGCAGTTCTTC. Translating it yields CASSLGRDNEQFF.

This chain links TRBV20-1 with TRBJ2-1, with 11 positions matching TRBD2. With 0 bases clipped from V and 10 bases from J, the junction kept 20 bases outside the gene matches. CDR1 is DFQATT, CDR2 SNEGSKA, per germline (reference sequence). This CDR3 region has 19 residues. CDR3 residues: CSARDGMGRPGLAVGEQFF. Written as DNA, the CDR3 is TGCAGTGCTAGAGATGGTATGGGACGACCGGGACTAGCGGTAGGGGAGCAGTTCTTC.